The following is a T cell receptor (beta chain) sequence with its context. The data originate from a study of healthy donors' naive CD4 and CD8 T cells. Each TCR library used approximately 500 ng of total RNA and a linear amplification protocol. MiXCR was run by TCRdb on the reads, yielding one entry per CDR3 protein. The table shows approximately 180,000 distinct CDR3 sequences, with about four fifths occurring only once. The CDR3 is made up of 14 amino acids. V shed 8 bases, J shed 6 bases, and the junction held 5 bases outside the gene matches. In germline, CDR1 is MNHEY, CDR2 SVGEGT. The chain has TRBV6-2 or TRBV6-3 and TRBJ2-1; 12 positions agree with TRBD2. The sample consisted of naive CD4+ and CD8+ T cells sorted from blood, pooled from several donors. This sequence originates from a pool of human donors in good health; the sample pools cells from several healthy donors. CDR3: CASYPSGRGNEQFF. The CDR3 coding sequence is TGTGCCAGCTATCCTAGCGGGAGGGGCAATGAGCAGTTCTTC.